This TCR beta chain was recorded in a study of T cells in Graves' hyperthyroidism and ophthalmopathy. CDR1 SQVTM and CDR2 ANQGSEA come from the germline V gene. The V end lost 8 bases, the J end lost 1 base, and 11 bases lay between the germline ends. This CDR3 contains 12 residues. The TCR beta CDR3 regions underwent amplification using RNA transcripts as the source. During a first-round RT-PCR of the TCR CDR3, the HTBI primer set was used. A single record per CDR3 protein comes from TCRdb applying MiXCR to the multiplex PCR reads. The data contain about 400,000 distinct CDR3 sequences, roughly 13% of them singletons. This clonotype came up many times. With duration under 3 months, ophthalmopathy was active: Clinical Activity Score at least 3, NOSPECS at least 4. Criteria for exclusion of patients were uncontrolled infection, other autoimmune disease, pregnancy or lactation. The diagnostic basis comprised clinical symptoms, serum thyroxine and TRAb, thyroid ultrasound and orbital computed tomography.

The sequencing sample was made of blood. The chain has TRBV29-1 and TRBJ2-5; no definite D call. This receptor was identified in a man aged 45-60 years with Graves' ophthalmopathy. The chain's CDR3 is CSFTGRQETQYF. DNA of the CDR3: TGCAGCTTCACTGGTCGCCAAGAGACCCAGTACTTC.